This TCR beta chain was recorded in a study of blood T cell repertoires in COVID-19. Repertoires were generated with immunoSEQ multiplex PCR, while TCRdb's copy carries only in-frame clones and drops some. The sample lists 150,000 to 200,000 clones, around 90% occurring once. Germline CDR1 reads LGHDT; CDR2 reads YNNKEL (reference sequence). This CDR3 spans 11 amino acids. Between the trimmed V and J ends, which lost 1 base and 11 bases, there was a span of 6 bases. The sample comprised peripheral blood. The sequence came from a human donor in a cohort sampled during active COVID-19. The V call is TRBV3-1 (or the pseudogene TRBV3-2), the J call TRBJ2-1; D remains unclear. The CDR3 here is CASSQARKQFF. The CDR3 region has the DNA TGTGCCAGCAGCCAAGCGAGGAAGCAGTTCTTC.